One T cell receptor beta chain is described in this entry. What it binds is unknown. Using immunoSEQ multiplex PCR, the repertoire was profiled, and TCRdb retains in-frame clones only, with some absent. The sample lists a few hundred thousand clones, about 90% occurring once. These data are taken from a study of Ad26.COV2.S vaccination and SARS-CoV-2 variants. Study at large: Intramuscular Ad26.COV2.S doses were given once or twice, 56 days apart.

Points from the study as a whole: From the TCR breadth and depth analyses, total T cell responses may have been underestimated.

Indicated treatment: around 19 received Ad26.COV2.S at low or high dose, single or two shots; 5 received placebo; per-sample allocation not given. On day 63 after the first injection, vaccine and placebo recipients gave samples. CDR3 length equals 15 residues. Germline assignment: CDR1 SGHTA and CDR2 FQGTGA. Trimming cost V 5 bases and J 7 bases, with 18 bases left between them. The receptor was derived from a person aged 18-65 years who received the Ad26.COV2.S COVID-19 vaccine or a placebo. V gene TRBV7-3 combines with J gene TRBJ2-1; TRBD1 or TRBD2 may be the D gene (7 bases each). Here the sequenced sample was peripheral blood, taken in a trial of Ad26.COV2.S vaccine versus placebo. CDR3 amino acids: CASSPGGAGRNEQFF. CDR3 DNA: TGTGCCAGCAGCCCAGGGGGGGCTGGGAGGAATGAGCAGTTCTTC.